A few counts support the clone carrying this T cell receptor (beta chain). TCRdb re-derived calls from the RT-PCR reads in MiXCR, one entry per CDR3 protein. The table lists around 850,000 distinct CDR3 sequences, around 20% of them singletons. The data were obtained in a study of response to subunit inactivated influenza vaccine. Germline V CDR1 and CDR2: MNHGY, SAAAGT. This CDR3 has 14 amino acids. Trimming removed 7 bases at V and 5 bases at J, with 17 bases between. Sample: PBMCs from blood, taken roughly 5 days after vaccination. The receptor's source is a man aged 45-65 years who received an inactivated influenza vaccine. The chain combines TRBV6-8 with TRBJ2-5; tentatively, D is TRBD1 (5 bases). This chain's CDR3 is CASTPRVGDETQYF. The CDR3 nucleotides are TGTGCCAGCACCCCCAGGGTAGGAGACGAGACCCAGTACTTC.